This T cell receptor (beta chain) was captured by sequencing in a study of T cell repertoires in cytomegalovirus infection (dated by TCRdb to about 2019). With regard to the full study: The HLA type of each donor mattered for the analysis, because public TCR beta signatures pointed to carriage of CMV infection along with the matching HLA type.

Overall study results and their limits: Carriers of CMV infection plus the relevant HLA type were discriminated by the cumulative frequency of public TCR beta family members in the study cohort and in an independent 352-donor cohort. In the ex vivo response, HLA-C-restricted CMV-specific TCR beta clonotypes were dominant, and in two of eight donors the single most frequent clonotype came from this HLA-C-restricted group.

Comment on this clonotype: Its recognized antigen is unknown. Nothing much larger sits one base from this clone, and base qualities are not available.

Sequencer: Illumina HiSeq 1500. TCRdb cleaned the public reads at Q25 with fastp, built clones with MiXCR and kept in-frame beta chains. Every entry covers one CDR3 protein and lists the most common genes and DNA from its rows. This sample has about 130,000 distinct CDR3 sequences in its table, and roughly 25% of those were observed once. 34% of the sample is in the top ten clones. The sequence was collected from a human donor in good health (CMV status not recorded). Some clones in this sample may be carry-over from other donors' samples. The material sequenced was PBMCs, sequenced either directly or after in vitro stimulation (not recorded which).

The CDR3 region: CATSRGRGTGGTNEKLFF. The sequenced DNA: TGTGCCACCAGCAGGGGACGAGGGACAGGGGGAACTAATGAAAAACTGTTTTTT. This sequence uses TRBV15 and TRBJ1-4, and 11 junctional nucleotides match TRBD1. Here V drops 3 bases and J drops 1 base, and the junction holds 7 bases not matched to any gene. CDR1 and CDR2 are drawn from the germline V gene (reference sequence): LNHNV, YYDKDF. Reading from cysteine to phenylalanine, the CDR3 counts 18 amino acids. This entry keeps only the CDR3 DNA: 54 bases, framed from base 1. Outside the CDR3, residues come from the reference TRBV15 and TRBJ1-4 proteins, so the full variable domain is: DAMVIQNPRYQVTQFGKPVTLSCSQTLNHNVMYWYQQKSSQAPKLLFHYYDKDFNNEADTPDNFQSRRPNTSFCFLDIRSPGLGDTAMYLCATSRGRGTGGTNEKLFFGSGTQLSVL.